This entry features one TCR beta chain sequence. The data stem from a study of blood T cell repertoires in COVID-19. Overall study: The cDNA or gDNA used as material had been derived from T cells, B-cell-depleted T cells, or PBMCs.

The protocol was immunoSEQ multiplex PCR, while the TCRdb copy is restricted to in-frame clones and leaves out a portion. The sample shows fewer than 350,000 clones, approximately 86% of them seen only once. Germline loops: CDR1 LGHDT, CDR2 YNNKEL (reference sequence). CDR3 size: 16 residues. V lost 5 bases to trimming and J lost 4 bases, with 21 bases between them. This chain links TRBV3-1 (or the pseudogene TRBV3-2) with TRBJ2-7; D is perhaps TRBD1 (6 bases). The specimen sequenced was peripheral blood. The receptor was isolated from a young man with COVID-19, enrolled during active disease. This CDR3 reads CASSGHSGTPLYEQYF. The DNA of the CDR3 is TGTGCCAGCAGCGGTCACTCCGGGACACCCCTTTACGAGCAGTACTTC.